The rows below give T cell receptor beta chains drawn from one sample of a study of shared clonotypes between healthy human individuals. Sequencing used immunoSEQ multiplex PCR; TCRdb keeps in-frame clones, though not all of them. The repertoire includes approximately 2.5 million clones, over 85% of them detected once, and over 0.12% sits in the top ten. Source material: naive CD4+ T cells sorted from blood. These receptor sequences come from a man younger than 30 in good health. CDR3s include the opening cysteine and the closing phenylalanine or tryptophan. A D gene is named only where the DNA matches it firmly. A row's size may be missing; if present it is once, few, many or a size class.

size	D	V	J	DNA	CDR3
-	-	TRBV5-6	TRBJ1-5	TGTGCCAGCAGCTCGGAGGGCGCAAGTAGCAATCAGCCCCAGCATTTT	CASSSEGASSNQPQHF
once	TRBD1	TRBV6-1	TRBJ2-7	TGTGCCAGCACCCTCGGGACAGCCAGCTCCTACGAGCAGTACTTC	CASTLGTASSYEQYF
few	-	TRBV2	TRBJ1-1	TGTGCCAGCAACCGGGAGCTGAACACTGAAGCTTTCTTT	CASNRELNTEAFF
-	-	TRBV7-9	TRBJ1-4	TGTGCCAGCAGCCTAAGGGACGGTTCAACTAATGAAAAACTGTTTTTT	CASSLRDGSTNEKLFF
-	TRBD1	TRBV19	TRBJ2-3	TGTGCCAGTAGTATTAGAGGGGGACAGAACACAGATACGCAGTATTTT	CASSIRGGQNTDTQYF
once	-	TRBV9	TRBJ2-1	TGTGCCAGCAGCGTCGGGGGTGGCAATGAGCAGTTCTTC	CASSVGGGNEQFF
-	-	TRBV6-5	TRBJ2-7	TGTGCCAGCAGTTACTGGCCAGAGAGCTCCTACGAGCAGTACTTC	CASSYWPESSYEQYF
-	-	TRBV5-4	TRBJ1-3	TGTGCCAGCAGCGCTTCCGGGACAAACCTCAGAAACACCATATATTTT	CASSASGTNLRNTIYF
-	-	TRBV19	TRBJ2-2	TGTGCCAGTACAAGGGCCTCGACAGGTCCCACCGGGGAGCTGTTTTTT	CASTRASTGPTGELFF
-	-	TRBV5-1	TRBJ2-5	TGCGCCAGCAGCTTGAGGGGGGACGGAGAGACCCAGTACTTC	CASSLRGDGETQYF
-	-	TRBV4-1	TRBJ2-3	TGCGCCAGCAGCCAAGATAAGGGGTCAGATACGCAGTATTTT	CASSQDKGSDTQYF
-	-	TRBV4-1	TRBJ2-1	TGCGCCAGCAGCCAAGAGGGCGGAGACTACAATGAGCAGTTCTTC	CASSQEGGDYNEQFF
-	-	TRBV28	TRBJ1-1	TGTGCCAGCAGCGTCGAGGGGCGGGGAATGAACACTGAAGCTTTCTTT	CASSVEGRGMNTEAFF
-	TRBD1	TRBV5-5	TRBJ2-3	TGTGCCAGCAGCTTTCGGGACAGGGTGGATACGCAGTATTTT	CASSFRDRVDTQYF
-	TRBD1	TRBV7-9	TRBJ1-3	TGTGCCAGCAGCCCGGGACAGGGAGGAGGAAACACCATATATTTT	CASSPGQGGGNTIYF
once	TRBD2	TRBV7-2	TRBJ2-3	TGTGCCAGCAGCTTAGGGAGCGGGAGGAGAGATACGCAGTATTTT	CASSLGSGRRDTQYF
-	-	TRBV6-5	TRBJ1-1	TGTGCCAGCAGTGAAGGGACCAATGCGGGCTTT	CASSEGTNAGF
-	TRBD1	TRBV4-1	TRBJ2-7	TGCGCCAGCAGCCAAGACGGGACAGGGGGCTTCTCCTACGAGCAGTACTTC	CASSQDGTGGFSYEQYF
-	-	TRBV6-1	TRBJ2-7	TGTGCCAGCAGTGAATCAGCAGGGTTCATCGACTTC	CASSESAGFIDF
-	-	TRBV6-1	TRBJ1-5	TGTGCCAGCAGTGAACAGGGCTTGAGCAATCAGCCCCAGCATTTT	CASSEQGLSNQPQHF
-	-	TRBV5-1	TRBJ2-2	TGCGCCAGCAGCTTGGCCGGGGCAGGAGGGGTCGGGGAGCTGTTTTTT	CASSLAGAGGVGELFF
-	-	TRBV27	TRBJ2-3	TGTGCCAGCAGTCCCTTGCCGAGTCAGCGCACAGATACGCAGTATTTT	CASSPLPSQRTDTQYF
-	-	TRBV28	TRBJ2-7	TGTGCCAGCAGTTTTTGGGGCAGTCCCTACGAGCAGTACTTC	CASSFWGSPYEQYF
-	-	TRBV7-9	TRBJ2-7	TGTGCCAGCAGCTTGAGGGGGGCCGACACCTCCCTCTCCTACGAGCAGTACTTC	CASSLRGADTSLSYEQYF
-	-	TRBV5-1	TRBJ1-1	TGCGCCAGCAGCCCCCGGGAGGGAACGACAATGAACACTGAAGCTTTCTTT	CASSPREGTTMNTEAFF
-	-	TRBV5-4	TRBJ2-7	TGTGCCAGCAGCTTGCCAGCGAGTTACGAGCAGTACTTC	CASSLPASYEQYF
-	-	TRBV30	TRBJ2-3	TGTGCCTGGAGTGTAGGAGGGGGGGCAGATACGCAGTATTTT	CAWSVGGGADTQYF
-	-	TRBV5-1	TRBJ2-3	TGCGCCAGCAGCTTGGGGGCAGGAGGAGAAGATACGCAGTATTTT	CASSLGAGGEDTQYF
-	-	TRBV25-1	TRBJ1-2	TGTGCCAGCAGTGAAGATGTAGGGGAAGAGGACTATGGCTACACCTTC	CASSEDVGEEDYGYTF
once	-	TRBV18	TRBJ2-3	TGTGCCAGCTCACCGGGTACCCACACAGATACGCAGTATTTT	CASSPGTHTDTQYF
-	-	TRBV2	TRBJ1-5	TGTGCCAGCAGTGAACGGCAGGGGATACATTTT	CASSERQGIHF
-	TRBD2	TRBV7-6	TRBJ2-7	TGTGCCAGCAGCTTGGGCCGGGAGGACGAGCAGTACTTC	CASSLGREDEQYF
once	TRBD2	TRBV18	TRBJ2-7	TGTGCCAGCTCACCCCGCGGGGGTGACGAGCAGTACTTC	CASSPRGGDEQYF
-	TRBD2	TRBV7-3	TRBJ2-5	TGTGCCAGCAGCTTATCGGGGAGGACTAGCGGATTAGCGGGGTCGGAGACCCAGTACTTC	CASSLSGRTSGLAGSETQYF
-	-	TRBV6-6	TRBJ1-1	TGTGCCAGCAGGAGGGCCCAAGCCTTGAACACTGAAGCTTTCTTT	CASRRAQALNTEAFF
-	TRBD2	TRBV7-8	TRBJ2-3	TGTGCCAGCAGCCAGCCCCGACTAGCGGGGAGCACAGATACGCAGTATTTT	CASSQPRLAGSTDTQYF
-	TRBD2	TRBV5-1	TRBJ2-3	TGCGCCAGCAGCATAATGACTAGCGGGAGCACAGATACGCAGTATTTT	CASSIMTSGSTDTQYF
-	TRBD1	TRBV6-1	TRBJ2-7	TGTGCCAGCAGTGTCAACAGGGGTTACGAGCAGTACTTC	CASSVNRGYEQYF
-	-	TRBV21-1	TRBJ2-4	TGTGCCAGCAGCACTCAAGCAGGACAGGGGAGCAAAAACATTCAGTACTTC	CASSTQAGQGSKNIQYF
once	TRBD2	TRBV19	TRBJ2-1	TGTGCCAGTAGTACCCTTCCGGGACTAGCGGCTCCTACCGTTTACAATGAGCAGTTCTTC	CASSTLPGLAAPTVYNEQFF
-	-	TRBV5-1	TRBJ2-1	TGCGCCAGCACCTCGGCCCAACCCAATAATGAGCAGTTCTTC	CASTSAQPNNEQFF
-	-	TRBV10-3	TRBJ1-6	TGTGCCATTCAAGGGAGCTCCTATAATTCACCCCTCCACTTT	CAIQGSSYNSPLHF
-	-	TRBV15	TRBJ1-5	TGTGCCACCAGCAGAGACAGAATTAGCAATCAGCCCCAGCATTTT	CATSRDRISNQPQHF
-	-	TRBV5-6	TRBJ2-2	TGTGCCAGCAGCTTGTGGGGTAATCCCCCCAGCACCGGGGAGCTGTTTTTT	CASSLWGNPPSTGELFF
-	-	TRBV19	TRBJ2-7	TGTGCCAGTAGTACCCGGACCGGATACGAGCAGTACTTC	CASSTRTGYEQYF
-	-	TRBV19	TRBJ2-2	TGTGCCAGTAGTATAGGGACTAGGGGGGCGCAGGTCGGGGAGCTGTTTTTT	CASSIGTRGAQVGELFF
-	TRBD2	TRBV30	TRBJ2-1	TGTGCCTGGAGTGCCGGCCTAGCGGTTTACAATGAGCAGTTCTTC	CAWSAGLAVYNEQFF
-	-	TRBV30	TRBJ1-2	TGTGCCTGGGGTCCACAAAATGATGGCTACACCTTC	CAWGPQNDGYTF
-	-	TRBV28	TRBJ1-1	TGTGCCAGCAGTCTACGAACAGTTGCATCTTTCTTT	CASSLRTVASFF
-	-	TRBV19	TRBJ2-2	TGTGCCAGTAGTGCCAGCCCCGCGAACACCGGGGAGCTGTTTTTT	CASSASPANTGELFF
once	-	TRBV6-5	TRBJ1-1	TGTGCCAGCAGTCGGGGATTGAGGCAGGACACTGAAGCTTTCTTT	CASSRGLRQDTEAFF
-	TRBD1	TRBV10-3	TRBJ1-6	TGTGCCATCAGGGAGACAGGGAGCTATAATTCACCCCTCCACTTT	CAIRETGSYNSPLHF
once	TRBD1	TRBV9	TRBJ1-3	TGTGCCAGCAGCCTAATGGACAGGGCCTTAGGTGGAAACACCATATATTTT	CASSLMDRALGGNTIYF